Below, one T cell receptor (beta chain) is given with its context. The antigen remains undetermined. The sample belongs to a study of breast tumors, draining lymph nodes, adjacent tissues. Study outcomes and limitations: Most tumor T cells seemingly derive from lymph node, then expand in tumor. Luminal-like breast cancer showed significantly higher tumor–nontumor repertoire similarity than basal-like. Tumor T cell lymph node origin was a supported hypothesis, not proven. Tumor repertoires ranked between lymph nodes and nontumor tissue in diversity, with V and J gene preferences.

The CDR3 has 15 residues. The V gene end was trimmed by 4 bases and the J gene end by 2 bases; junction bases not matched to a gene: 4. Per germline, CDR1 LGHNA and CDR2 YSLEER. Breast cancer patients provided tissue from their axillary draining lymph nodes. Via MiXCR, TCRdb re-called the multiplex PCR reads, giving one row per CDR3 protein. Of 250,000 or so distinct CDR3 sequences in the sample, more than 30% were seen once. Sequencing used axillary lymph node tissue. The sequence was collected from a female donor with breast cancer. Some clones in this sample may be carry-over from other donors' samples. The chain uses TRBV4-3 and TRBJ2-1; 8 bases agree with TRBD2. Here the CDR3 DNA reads TGCGCCAGCAGCCGAATTAGCGGGGCCTACAATGAGCAGTTCTTC. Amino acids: CASSRISGAYNEQFF.